This TCR beta chain was retrieved from a study of T cell responses to AZD1222 COVID-19 vaccine. The assay was immunoSEQ multiplex PCR, and TCRdb's table has in-frame clones only and misses some. The sample lists some 110,000 clones; over 75% were seen once. This CDR3 contains 12 residues. Trimming cost V 3 bases and J 7 bases; bases outside gene matches: 2. The rearrangement links TRBV12-3 or TRBV12-4 to TRBJ2-7; 8 bases map to TRBD1. This receptor was identified in an adult in good health. Sequences were derived from peripheral blood, sampled on day 0 of AZD1222 vaccination. CDR3 sequence: CASSFGTGEQYF. CDR3 nucleotides: TGTGCCAGCAGTTTTGGGACAGGTGAGCAGTACTTC.